Following are 20 T cell receptor beta chains from one sample sequenced in a study of Graves' ophthalmopathy and Graves' hyperthyroidism. CDR3 regions of TCR beta were amplified from RNA transcripts. Following a first-round RT-PCR that used HTBI primers, a second-round multiplex PCR was carried out. Via MiXCR, TCRdb re-called the multiplex PCR reads, giving one row per CDR3 protein. Of more than 45,000 distinct CDR3 sequences listed, 50% are singletons. Sequenced input: peripheral blood. The receptor source for this set is an adult man with Graves' ophthalmopathy.

This clonotype was counted a single time. The chain joins TRBV19 to TRBJ1-5, with a tentative D call TRBD1 (6 bases). CDR1 LNHDA and CDR2 SQIVND come from the germline V gene (reference sequence). The length of the CDR3 is 12 residues. V dropped 5 bases and J dropped 10 bases, with 12 bases sitting between them. CDR3 in DNA: TGTGCCAGTAGTCCCAGGGGTGGACCCCAGCATTTT. Translated: CASSPRGGPQHF. Full variable domain (missing parts from reference TRBV19 and TRBJ1-5): DGGITQSPKYLFRKEGQNVTLSCEQNLNHDAMYWYRQDPGQGLRLIYYSQIVNDFQKGDIAEGYSVSREKKESFPLTVTSAQKNPTAFYLCASSPRGGPQHFGDGTRLSIL.

The chain is built from TRBV25-1 and TRBJ1-1; possibly TRBD1 for D (5 bases). The CDR3 consists of 13 residues. The ends were cut back, 8 bases at V and 1 base at J, with 11 bases in the middle. CDR1 MGHDK and CDR2 SYGVNS come from the germline V gene. CDR3 region: CASLATGNTEAFF. The CDR3 DNA follows: TGTGCCAGCCTCGCAACAGGGAACACTGAAGCTTTCTTT.

By share of the sample, this clonotype is medium-sized (0.01 to 0.1%). The chain couples TRBV20-1 to TRBJ1-6; 9 bases align to TRBD1. The junction had 7 bases not matched to a gene; V was cut back by 5 bases and J by 5 bases. Germline-derived CDR1 and CDR2 are DFQATT and SNEGSKA (reference sequence). The CDR3 has 15 residues. The DNA for the CDR3 is TGCAGTGCTTACGGACAGGGGCGACATAATTCACCCCTCCACTTT. This codes for CSAYGQGRHNSPLHF.

The rearrangement uses TRBV6-6 and TRBJ1-5; D is unclear. Trimming stripped 6 bases from V and 7 bases from J, with 25 bases between. CDR1 is MNHNY, CDR2 SVGAGI, per germline (reference sequence). This CDR3 has 17 amino acids. The DNA for the CDR3 is TGTGCCAGCAGCCCTACTAGCGGGAGTACCTACGAGCAGCCCCAGCATTTT. It translates to CASSPTSGSTYEQPQHF.

The chain combines TRBV2 with TRBJ2-7; D is unclear. This CDR3 is 11 amino acids long. The V gene lost 4 bases and the J gene lost 5 bases, with 6 bases spanning the gap. Germline V gives CDR1 SNHLY, CDR2 FYNNEI. The CDR3 sequence is CASSGADEQYF. The CDR3 nucleotides are TGTGCCAGCAGTGGGGCTGACGAGCAGTACTTC.

This clonotype has only a few counts. V and J are TRBV20-1 and TRBJ1-5; the D is unclear. There are 15 residues in the CDR3. The germline CDR1 and CDR2 sequences are DFQATT and SNEGSKA (reference sequence). Trimming cost V 2 bases and J 1 base, with 12 bases left between them. For the CDR3, the DNA is TGCAGTGCTAGACCCCGGTCGGGGAGCAATCAGCCCCAGCATTTT. This encodes CSARPRSGSNQPQHF.

This clonotype was seen many times. The rearrangement links TRBV29-1 to TRBJ2-2, with 14 bases lining up with TRBD2. CDR1 is SQVTM and CDR2 is ANQGSEA in the germline V gene. Trimming cost V 4 bases and J 7 bases; bases outside gene matches: 8. The CDR3 consists of 16 residues. This CDR3 reads CSVVVGLAGAGGELFF. CDR3 DNA: TGCAGCGTTGTGGTGGGACTAGCGGGAGCGGGCGGGGAGCTGTTTTTT.

The rearrangement uses TRBV2 and TRBJ2-1, with a possible D match to TRBD1 (5 bases). CDR1 SNHLY and CDR2 FYNNEI come from the germline V gene. This CDR3 spans 15 amino acids. V was pared by 7 bases and J by 6 bases, with 19 bases between. For the CDR3, the DNA is TGTGCCAGCAAGGCAGGGCAGGGTCGAATCAATGAGCAGTTCTTC. Translating gives CASKAGQGRINEQFF.

This clonotype appeared many times. The chain has TRBV10-2 and TRBJ2-5; 7 positions match TRBD1. V was clipped by 8 bases and J by 6 bases; unmatched bases: 6. This CDR3 is 12 amino acids long. Germline V gene lookup returns CDR1 WSHSY and CDR2 SAAADI. The CDR3 nucleotides read TGCGCCAGCTCGCAGGGGGTGAAGACCCAGTACTTC. Amino acids: CASSQGVKTQYF.

There are many counts of this clonotype. The V gene is TRBV29-1, the J gene TRBJ2-3; D gene unclear. V lost 2 bases and J lost 7, with 10 bases in between. The germline V gene has CDR1 SQVTM and CDR2 ANQGSEA. CDR3 size: 12 residues. The CDR3 region has the DNA TGCAGCGTTGAACTGGGTGCGTATACGCAGTATTTT. This gives the protein CSVELGAYTQYF.

In its sample, this clonotype was seen many times. Here the CDR3 DNA reads TGCAGTGCTAGAGATCGCCAAACGCAGGGGAAAGAGCAGTTCTTC. Amino acid sequence: CSARDRQTQGKEQFF. The rearrangement links TRBV20-1 to TRBJ2-1, with a tentative D call TRBD1 (6 bases). The germline V gene encodes CDR1 DFQATT and CDR2 SNEGSKA (reference sequence). This CDR3 is 15 amino acids long. Trimming took off 0 bases at V and 10 bases at J, with 19 bases between the two ends.

In its sample, this clonotype ranks as medium-sized. The rearrangement joins TRBV15 to TRBJ1-1; a weak D match, TRBD1 (6 bases). CDR1 and CDR2 (germline): LNHNV, YYDKDF (reference sequence). Trimming removed 4 bases at V and 1 base at J, with 10 bases between. CDR3 size: 14 residues. CDR3 protein: CATSTSQGNTEAFF. For the CDR3, the DNA is TGTGCCACCAGCACCTCACAGGGGAACACTGAAGCTTTCTTT.

The rearrangement uses TRBV24-1 and TRBJ1-1; D is unclear. The germline V gene encodes CDR1 KGHDR and CDR2 SFDVKD. CDR3 length equals 14 residues. The V end was cut by 5 bases, the J end by 5 bases, with 14 bases between. CDR3 DNA: TGTGCCACCAGTGGCCGGGGTCAGAGGACTGAAGCTTTCTTT. Its protein product is CATSGRGQRTEAFF.

This clonotype showed up many times. The chain recombines TRBV2 with TRBJ1-3; D might be TRBD1 (5 bases). Germline V CDR1 and CDR2: SNHLY, FYNNEI. This CDR3 contains 14 residues. V lost 8 bases and J lost 2, with 13 bases in between. Here the CDR3 DNA reads TGTGCCAGCCTTACCGGGGGAACTGGAAACACCATATATTTT. This gives the protein CASLTGGTGNTIYF.

V is TRBV7-7 and J is TRBJ2-3; 9 positions match TRBD2. The CDR3 length is 18 residues. CDR1 is SSHAT and CDR2 is FNYEAQ in the germline V gene (reference sequence). The CDR3 DNA reads TGTGCTAGAGCCCCGGGGGGGCTAGCGGGAATGTGGTCAGATACGCAGTATTTT. It codes for CARAPGGLAGMWSDTQYF.

The rearrangement uses TRBV15 and TRBJ1-2, with unresolved D. Between the trimmed V and J ends, which lost 0 bases and 8 bases, there was a span of 13 bases. The CDR3 consists of 14 residues. CDR1 is LNHNV and CDR2 is YYDKDF in the germline V gene (reference sequence). The CDR3 region is CATSRDVGEKGYTF. CDR3 DNA: TGTGCCACCAGCAGAGATGTGGGAGAGAAGGGCTACACCTTC.

Points on this clonotype: The CDR3 ends on some other residue instead of the conserved phenylalanine or tryptophan, so this is likely a read error. The chain carries TRBV7-9 and TRBJ2-5; weak D call: TRBD2 (5 bases). The CDR3 sequence is 13 residues long. V lost 6 bases to trimming and J lost 5 bases, with 13 bases between them. Germline loops: CDR1 SEHNR, CDR2 FQNEAQ (reference sequence). CDR3 loop: CASSLSGMETQYS. In nucleotides, the CDR3 is TGTGCCAGCAGTTTATCCGGGATGGAGACCCAGTACTCC.

This clonotype was counted many times. This sequence joins TRBV4-1 and TRBJ2-1; D ambiguous. Germline assignment: CDR1 MGHRA and CDR2 YSYEKL. The CDR3 has 13 amino acids. V was clipped by 8 bases and J by 7 bases, with 15 bases between them. CDR3 bases: TGCGCCAGCGGGTCTACCGGTGGGAATGAGCAGTTCTTC. The encoded protein is CASGSTGGNEQFF.

On this clonotype itself: No conserved phenylalanine or tryptophan is present at the end of the CDR3, so a read error is the likely explanation. The chain carries TRBV19 and TRBJ1-1; no reliable D call. The CDR3 runs 13 residues. The V gene lost 7 bases and the J gene lost 5 bases, with 14 bases spanning the gap. The V gene's germline CDR1 is LNHDA and CDR2 SQIVND (reference sequence). CDR3 nucleotides: TGTGCCAGTATGGATCGGGATTTTACTGAAGCTTTCCTT. Its translation: CASMDRDFTEAFL.

The sample holds many counts of this clonotype. This rearrangement joins TRBV5-1 to TRBJ1-1, with D possibly being TRBD1 (6 bases). This CDR3 contains 15 residues. V was cut by 0 bases and J by 1 base, with 10 bases left in between. In germline, CDR1 is SGHRS, CDR2 YFSETQ. The CDR3 loop is CASSLVGGQNTEAFF. The CDR3 nucleotides are TGCGCCAGCAGCTTGGTGGGGGGACAGAACACTGAAGCTTTCTTT.